This TCR beta chain appears in the sequencing data of a study of T cell responses to AZD1222 COVID-19 vaccine. This table comes from immunoSEQ multiplex PCR, and its TCRdb copy is limited to in-frame clones, with some not included. Of more than 250,000 clones in the sample, approximately 93% were seen once. This receptor was obtained from an adult in good health. Sequencing used peripheral blood, obtained on day 0 of AZD1222 vaccination.

CDR3 protein: CASSLRSGGSEAFF. The CDR3 DNA reads TGTGCCAGCAGCCTTAGGAGCGGGGGGAGTGAAGCTTTCTTT. The chain uses TRBV3-1 (or the pseudogene TRBV3-2) and TRBJ1-1; the D gene is possibly TRBD1 (5 bases). The germline gives CDR1 LGHDT, CDR2 YNNKEL (reference sequence). Trimming removed 4 bases from V and 7 bases from J, with 16 bases in between. This CDR3 has 14 residues.